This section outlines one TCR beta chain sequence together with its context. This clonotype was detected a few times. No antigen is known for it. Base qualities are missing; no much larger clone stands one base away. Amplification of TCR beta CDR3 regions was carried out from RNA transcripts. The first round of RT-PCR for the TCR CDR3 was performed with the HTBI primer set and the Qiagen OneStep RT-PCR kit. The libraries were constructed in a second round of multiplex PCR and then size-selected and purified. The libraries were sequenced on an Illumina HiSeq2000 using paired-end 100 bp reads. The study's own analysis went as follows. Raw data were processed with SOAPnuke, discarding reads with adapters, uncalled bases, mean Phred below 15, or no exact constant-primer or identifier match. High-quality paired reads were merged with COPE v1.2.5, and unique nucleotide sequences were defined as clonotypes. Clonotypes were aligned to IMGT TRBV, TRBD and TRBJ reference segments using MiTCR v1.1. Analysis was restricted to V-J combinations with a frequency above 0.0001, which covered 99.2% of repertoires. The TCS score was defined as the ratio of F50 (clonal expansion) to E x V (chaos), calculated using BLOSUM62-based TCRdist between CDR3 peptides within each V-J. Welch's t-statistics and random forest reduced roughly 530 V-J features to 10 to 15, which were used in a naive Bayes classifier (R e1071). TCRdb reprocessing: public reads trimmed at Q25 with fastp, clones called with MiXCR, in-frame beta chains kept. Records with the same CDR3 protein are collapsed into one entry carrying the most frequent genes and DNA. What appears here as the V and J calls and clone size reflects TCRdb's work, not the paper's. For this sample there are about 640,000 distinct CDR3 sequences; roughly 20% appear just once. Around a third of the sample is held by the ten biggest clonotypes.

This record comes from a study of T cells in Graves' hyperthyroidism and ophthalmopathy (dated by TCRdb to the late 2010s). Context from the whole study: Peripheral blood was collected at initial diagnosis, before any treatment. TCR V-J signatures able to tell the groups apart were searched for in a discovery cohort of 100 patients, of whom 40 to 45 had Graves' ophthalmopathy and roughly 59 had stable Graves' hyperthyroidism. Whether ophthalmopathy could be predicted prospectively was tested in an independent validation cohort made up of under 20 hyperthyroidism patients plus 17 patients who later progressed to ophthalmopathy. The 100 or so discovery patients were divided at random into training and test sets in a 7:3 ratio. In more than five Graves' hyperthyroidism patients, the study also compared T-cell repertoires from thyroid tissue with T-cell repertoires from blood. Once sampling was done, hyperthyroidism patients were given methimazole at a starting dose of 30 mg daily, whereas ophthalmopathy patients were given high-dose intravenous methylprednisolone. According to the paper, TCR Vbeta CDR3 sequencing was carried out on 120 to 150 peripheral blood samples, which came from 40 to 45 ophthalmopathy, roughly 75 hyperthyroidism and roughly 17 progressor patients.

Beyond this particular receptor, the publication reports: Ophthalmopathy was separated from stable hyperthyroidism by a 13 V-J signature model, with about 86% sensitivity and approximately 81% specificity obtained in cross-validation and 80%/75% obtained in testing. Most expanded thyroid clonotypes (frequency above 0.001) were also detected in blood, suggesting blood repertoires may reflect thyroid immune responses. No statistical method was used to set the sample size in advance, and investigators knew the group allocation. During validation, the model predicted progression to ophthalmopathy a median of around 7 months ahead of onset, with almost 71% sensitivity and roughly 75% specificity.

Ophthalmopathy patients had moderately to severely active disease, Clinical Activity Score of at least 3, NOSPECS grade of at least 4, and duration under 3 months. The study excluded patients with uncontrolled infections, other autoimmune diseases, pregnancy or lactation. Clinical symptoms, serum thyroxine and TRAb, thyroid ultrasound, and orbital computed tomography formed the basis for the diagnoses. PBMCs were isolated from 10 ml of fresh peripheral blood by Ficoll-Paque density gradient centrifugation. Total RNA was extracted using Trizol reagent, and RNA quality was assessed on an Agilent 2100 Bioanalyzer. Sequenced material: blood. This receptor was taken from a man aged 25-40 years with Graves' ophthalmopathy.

The CDR3 region: CASRTAGGSSYNEQFF. The sequence in DNA is TGTGCCAGCAGGACAGCGGGAGGGAGCTCCTACAATGAGCAGTTCTTC. Recombination linked TRBV28 to TRBJ2-1; TRBD2 fits 10 bases in the junction. Taken from the germline V gene, the CDR1 and CDR2 loops are MDHEN and SYDVKM. Its CDR3 holds 16 amino acids, cysteine through phenylalanine. Just CDR3 DNA is preserved here, 48 bases in frame from base 1. V trim: 6 bases; J trim: 0 bases; unmatched bases: 5.